The T cell receptor beta chain under discussion was sequenced for a study of cytomegalovirus exposure and HLA in healthy donors. About this clone itself: Its target is not known.

Study findings and constraints: A later analysis showed that HLA-associated TCR beta chains had undergone more clonal expansion than equally common others.

The CDR3 runs 17 residues. Losses at the gene ends were 0 bases for V and 5 bases for J; bases not matched to a gene: 6. CDR1 SGDLS and CDR2 YYNGEE come from the germline V gene. Use of 60 Vbeta and 13 Jbeta primers characterized the PCR. Profiled with immunoSEQ multiplex PCR; TCRdb holds only in-frame clones, not every one. This table has about 260,000 clones, almost 85% appearing once. This receptor was taken from a woman aged 40 to 55 in good health and CMV-seropositive. This rearrangement joins TRBV9 to TRBJ2-2; 11 nucleotides line up with TRBD2. Material for sequencing was PBMCs. The CDR3 sequence: CASSVDSGRALTGELFF. The CDR3 nucleotides are TGTGCCAGCAGCGTAGATAGCGGGAGGGCCTTGACCGGGGAGCTGTTTTTT.